This T cell receptor beta chain is from a study of glioma-infiltrating T cells. Study-level findings and limits: Only very few CDR3 sequences appeared in both tissue and blood. Above-expected tissue-blood divergence occurred in all gliomas, most in low-grade ones.

Between the trimmed V and J ends, which lost 2 bases and 6 bases, there was a span of 3 bases. CDR3 length: 11 residues. CDR1 is ENHRY, CDR2 SYGVKD, per germline. This clonotype was counted many times. No antigen is known for it. TCR alpha and beta CDR3 regions were amplified from RNA using iRepertoire nested multiplex PCR. Tissue mRNA or PBMC total RNA, roughly 100-400 ng, went into one-step reverse transcription and amplification. Via MiXCR, TCRdb re-called the multiplex PCR reads, giving one row per CDR3 protein. The sample shows fewer than 200,000 distinct CDR3 sequences, about 31% of them seen only once.

The sequenced material came from glioma tissue, nonneoplastic brain tissue, or PBMCs (not recorded which). V gene TRBV10-3 combines with J gene TRBJ2-3; D not certain. The receptor comes from a human donor with low-grade glioma or glioblastoma, undergoing nonglioma brain surgery, or in good health (not recorded which). The CDR3 nucleotides read TGTGCCATCAGTGAGGCGGATACGCAGTATTTT. It specifies CAISEADTQYF.